The 20 T cell receptor beta chains listed next were all sequenced from one sample in a study of memory CD4+ T cells and cytomegalovirus serostatus. The sort gate was single viable CD3+CD4+CD8-CD45RO+ cells for memory CD4+ T cells. Profiling relied on immunoSEQ multiplex PCR, and the TCRdb table lists in-frame clones only, not all of them. The sample lists 55,000 or so clones, 83% occurring once. The sample was memory CD4+ T cells from blood. The origin of the receptors is an adult in good health and CMV-seropositive.

The genes are TRBV11-2 and TRBJ1-2; D call uncertain. The CDR3 sequence is 14 residues long. Germline loops: CDR1 SGHAT, CDR2 FQNNGV. Trimming cost V 4 bases and J 5 bases, with 14 bases left between them. CDR3 sequence (DNA): TGTGCCAGCAGCTCCGACCTGTTTTCATATGGCTACACCTTC. As protein: CASSSDLFSYGYTF.

This clone has only one observation. The genes are TRBV28 and TRBJ1-1; D not resolved. Germline loops: CDR1 MDHEN, CDR2 SYDVKM. Deletions cut 6 bases from V and 10 bases from J, with 18 bases between. The CDR3 contains 13 residues. The CDR3 loop is CASSPRVRNGAFF. The CDR3 DNA follows: TGTGCCAGCAGCCCCAGAGTAAGAAACGGAGCTTTCTTT.

The DNA of the CDR3 is TGTGCCAGCAGTGACTACCAGGGATTCACCGGGGAGCTGTTTTTT. It specifies CASSDYQGFTGELFF. V and J are TRBV2 and TRBJ2-2, with TRBD1 as a possible D gene (5 bases). Per the germline V gene, CDR1 is SNHLY and CDR2 is FYNNEI. Between the trimmed V and J ends, which lost 3 bases and 4 bases, there was a span of 12 bases. The CDR3 totals 15 residues.

Concerning this clone itself: Germline is not matched at one junction end, which may reflect a read error. This chain uses TRBV5-3 with TRBJ2-7, with 7 bases matching TRBD1. TRBV5-3 carries the ORF label, with uncertain function. The CDR3 extends over 14 amino acids. The CDR3: CASSLTGQAYEQYF. CDR3 in DNA: TGTGCCAGCAGCTTGACAGGGCAAGCCTACGAGCAGTACTTC.

The chain links TRBV6-6 to TRBJ1-1; D ambiguous. The V end lost 4 bases, the J end lost 2 bases, and 11 bases lay between the germline ends. From germline, CDR1 is MNHNY and CDR2 SVGAGI (reference sequence). The CDR3 sequence is 14 residues long. In DNA form, the CDR3 reads TGTGCCAGCAGTTCCCCCAGAGGTAACACTGAAGCTTTCTTT. It specifies CASSSPRGNTEAFF.

V is TRBV23-1 and J is TRBJ1-2, with TRBD1 matching over 10 bases. Being an ORF, TRBV23-1 has a function that is uncertain. The CDR3 is made up of 15 amino acids. V was pared by 6 bases and J by 4 bases, with 8 bases of the junction left unmatched. DNA for the CDR3: TGCGCCAGCAGCCGGGACAGGGGATATTGCTATGGCTACACCTTC. Translated: CASSRDRGYCYGYTF.

CDR3 in amino acids: CASSFARTGRNTEAFF. The DNA of the CDR3 is TGTGCCAGTAGTTTTGCACGGACAGGGAGAAACACTGAAGCTTTCTTT. This chain joins TRBV19 and TRBJ1-1; 8 bases agree with TRBD1. CDR1 is LNHDA, CDR2 SQIVND, per germline (reference sequence). The CDR3 is 16 residues long. The V and J ends lost 5 bases and 2 bases, in that order; junction bases with no gene match: 10. The variable domain in full, with the rest retrieved from reference TRBV19 and TRBJ1-1, is DGGITQSPKYLFRKEGQNVTLSCEQNLNHDAMYWYRQDPGQGLRLIYYSQIVNDFQKGDIAEGYSVSREKKESFPLTVTSAQKNPTAFYLCASSFARTGRNTEAFFGQGTRLTVV.

V is TRBV28 and J is TRBJ1-5; D is unclear. Germline-derived CDR1 and CDR2 are MDHEN and SYDVKM. The CDR3 covers 12 residues. Trimming cost V 3 bases and J 5 bases, with 5 bases left between them. The CDR3 DNA reads as TGTGCCAGCAGTTTCCCCCATCAGCCCCAGCATTTT. It yields the protein CASSFPHQPQHF.

The V gene is TRBV2, the J gene TRBJ1-5; 9 nucleotides align to TRBD1. Germline V CDR1 and CDR2: SNHLY, FYNNEI. Trimming at V came to 4 bases and at J to 5 bases, leaving 3 bases not matched to a gene. This CDR3 spans 14 amino acids. CDR3 sequence: CASSGGQGYQPQHF. Written as DNA, the CDR3 is TGTGCCAGCAGTGGAGGACAGGGGTATCAGCCCCAGCATTTT. Using reference TRBV2 and TRBJ1-5 for the parts outside the CDR3, the full variable domain is EPEVTQTPSHQVTQMGQEVILRCVPISNHLYFYWYRQILGQKVEFLVSFYNNEISEKSEIFDDQFSVERPDGSNFTLKIRSTKLEDSAMYFCASSGGQGYQPQHFGDGTRLSIL.

V gene TRBV27 combines with J gene TRBJ1-2; D might be TRBD1 (6 bases). CDR3 length equals 13 residues. Germline V gene data show CDR1 as MNHEY and CDR2 as SMNVEV (reference sequence). Trimming took 8 bases from V and 3 from J, leaving 13 bases between them. The DNA for the CDR3 is TGTGCCAGCGGAACACAGGGCGACTATGGCTACACCTTC. As protein: CASGTQGDYGYTF.

CDR3 sequence reads: CAGRGETDTQYF. The CDR3 nucleotides read TGTGCCGGCCGGGGGGAAACAGATACGCAGTATTTT. This chain uses TRBV2 with TRBJ2-3, with 7 bases fitting TRBD2. V lost 11 bases and J lost 3; bases outside the gene matches: 5. Germline values: CDR1 SNHLY, CDR2 FYNNEI. This CDR3 has 12 residues. The entire variable domain, with the rest obtained from reference TRBV2 and TRBJ2-3, is as follows: EPEVTQTPSHQVTQMGQEVILRCVPISNHLYFYWYRQILGQKVEFLVSFYNNEISEKSEIFDDQFSVERPDGSNFTLKIRSTKLEDSAMYFCAGRGETDTQYFGPGTRLTVL.

CDR3 protein: CASSTGTSGTDTQYF. CDR3 bases: TGTGCCAGCAGCACAGGGACTAGCGGAACAGATACGCAGTATTTT. This chain uses TRBV7-9 with TRBJ2-3, with TRBD2 matching 11 bases. With 5 bases clipped from V and 3 bases from J, the junction kept 4 bases outside the gene matches. Looked up from germline, CDR1 is SEHNR and CDR2 is FQNEAQ (reference sequence). This CDR3 spans 15 amino acids.

The rearrangement joins TRBV19 to TRBJ1-2; tentative D call: TRBD1 (6 bases). This CDR3 has 13 amino acids. CDR1 is LNHDA, CDR2 SQIVND, per germline (reference sequence). The V end was cut by 7 bases, the J end by 3 bases, with 12 bases between. The DNA of the CDR3 is TGTGCCAGTACCCCGGGACACTACTATGGCTACACCTTC. Protein product: CASTPGHYYGYTF.

The chain combines TRBV7-8 with TRBJ2-1, with 10 bases matching TRBD2. Per germline, CDR1 SGHVS and CDR2 FQNEAQ. This CDR3 is built from 14 residues. The V segment lost 5 bases and the J segment 9 bases; nucleotides outside the gene matches: 7. CDR3 coding DNA: TGTGCCAGCAGCGGGACTAGCGCTGAGAGTGAGCAGTTCTTC. Its protein is CASSGTSAESEQFF.

This clone has only a few counts. The V gene is TRBV30, the J gene TRBJ1-1; TRBD1 is a possible D gene (5 bases). Trimming pared 8 bases from V and 0 bases from J, leaving 16 bases between. This CDR3 is 14 amino acids long. Germline V gives CDR1 GTSNPN, CDR2 SVGIG (reference sequence). CDR3 DNA sequence: TGTGCCAGTCAGTCAGGGACTATGAACACTGAAGCTTTCTTT. It codes for CASQSGTMNTEAFF.

V is TRBV6-5 and J is TRBJ2-7; TRBD1 aligns across 10 bases. The trim removed 2 bases at V and 1 base at J, leaving 2 bases unmatched. Germline CDR1 reads MNHEY; CDR2 reads SVGAGI. The CDR3 length is 15 residues. The DNA of the CDR3 is TGTGCCAGCAGTTACCGGGACAGGGGTTCCTACGAGCAGTACTTC. Translating gives CASSYRDRGSYEQYF.

The J gene is TRBJ1-2, the V gene TRBV6-4; D unclear. V gave up 3 bases and J gave up 4 bases, with 12 bases separating them. CDR1 MRHNA and CDR2 SNTAGT come from the germline V gene. The CDR3 is made up of 14 amino acids. The CDR3 region has the DNA TGTGCCAGCAGTGAAGATCCGAGCGGCTATGGCTACACCTTC. The encoded protein is CASSEDPSGYGYTF.

The J gene is TRBJ1-6, the V gene TRBV6-1; D is possibly TRBD1 (5 bases). From germline, CDR1 is MNHNS and CDR2 SASEGT. This CDR3 comprises 17 residues. Trimming shortened V by 3 bases and J by 8 bases, and 20 bases separated the two germline ends. The CDR3 region has the DNA TGTGCCAGCAGTGAGGCCCTGGGGGGAGGAGACGATTCACCCCTCCACTTT. Protein: CASSEALGGGDDSPLHF.

The chain carries TRBV28 and TRBJ2-5, with 8 positions matching TRBD1. With the DNA end fitting TRBJ2-7 better, the J assignment may be wrong. This CDR3 region has 14 residues. Germline V gives CDR1 MDHEN, CDR2 SYDVKM. The DNA for the CDR3 is TGTGCCAGCAGTCCCCCCGACAGGGGCCACGAGCAGTACTTC. Translation: CASSPPDRGHEQYF.

J is TRBJ1-5 and V is TRBV19, with 7 bases aligning to TRBD1. Germline V gene data show CDR1 as LNHDA and CDR2 as SQIVND (reference sequence). V trimming: 6 bases; J trimming: 6 bases; junction bases outside the gene matches: 14. The CDR3 has 16 amino acids. CDR3 DNA: TGTGCCAGTAGCGTTGGAGTCACAGGGGTAGGTCAGCCCCAGCATTTT. Translated, it gives CASSVGVTGVGQPQHF.